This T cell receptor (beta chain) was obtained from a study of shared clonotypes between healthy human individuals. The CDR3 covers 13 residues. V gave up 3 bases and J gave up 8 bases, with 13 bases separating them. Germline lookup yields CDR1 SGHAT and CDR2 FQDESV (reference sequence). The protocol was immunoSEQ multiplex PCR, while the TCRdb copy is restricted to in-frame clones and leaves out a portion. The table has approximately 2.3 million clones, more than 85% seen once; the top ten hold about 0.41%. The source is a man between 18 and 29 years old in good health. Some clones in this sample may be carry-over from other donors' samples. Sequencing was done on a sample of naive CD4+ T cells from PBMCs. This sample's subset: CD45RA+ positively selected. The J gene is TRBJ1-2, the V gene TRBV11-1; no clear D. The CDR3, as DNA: TGTGCCAGCAGCTTCCGAGTGGGCGGAGGCTACACCTTC. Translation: CASSFRVGGGYTF.